Following are 30 T cell receptor beta chains from one sample sequenced in a study of glioma-infiltrating T cells after dendritic cell vaccination. TCRdb's copy holds only in-frame clones and misses some; the assay was immunoSEQ multiplex PCR. The table has approximately 100,000 clones, around 80% seen once. The sample consisted of blood, taken before dendritic cell vaccination. Receptor source: a human donor with glioblastoma.

This clone was seen only a few times. V and J are TRBV6-6 and TRBJ1-2; 7 bases map to TRBD1. Germline V gives CDR1 MNHNY, CDR2 SVGAGI (reference sequence). V gave up 5 bases and J gave up 4 bases; unmatched junction bases: 4. The CDR3 is 13 residues long. The CDR3 loop is CASSPWTGYGYTF. DNA of the CDR3: TGTGCCAGCAGTCCCTGGACAGGCTATGGCTACACCTTC.

The rearrangement joins TRBV2 to TRBJ2-2; TRBD1 might be the D (6 bases). This CDR3 region has 14 residues. Trimming took 6 bases from V and 5 from J, leaving 13 bases between them. CDR1 and CDR2 from the germline V gene are SNHLY and FYNNEI. The CDR3 DNA sequence: TGTGCCAGCAGGTCTGGGGGCCGAACCGGGGAGCTGTTTTTT. Translating it yields CASRSGGRTGELFF.

This clone was detected once. The chain uses TRBV7-2 and TRBJ2-7, with D perhaps TRBD2 (5 bases). The V gene's germline CDR1 is SGHTA and CDR2 FQGNSA. With 5 bases removed from V and 7 bases from J, the gap between germline ends came to 15 bases. The CDR3 is 13 residues long. The CDR3 reads CASSVGSLREQYF. CDR3 coding DNA: TGTGCCAGCAGCGTAGGGAGCCTTAGGGAGCAGTACTTC.

CDR3 sequence (DNA): TGTGCCAGCAGTTACTCGAGACAGGGGGCGGGGGAGCAGTACTTC. This encodes CASSYSRQGAGEQYF. This chain connects TRBV6-6 to TRBJ2-7; 10 bases match TRBD1. This CDR3 region has 15 residues. After removal of 0 bases from V and 7 bases from J, the junction contained 6 bases not matched to a gene. Germline V gives CDR1 MNHNY, CDR2 SVGAGI (reference sequence).

This clone was found a few times. The chain uses TRBV2 and TRBJ1-4; no definite D call. V was trimmed by 5 bases and J by 4 bases, leaving 11 bases between them. The length of the CDR3 is 14 residues. Germline-derived CDR1 and CDR2 are SNHLY and FYNNEI. The DNA for the CDR3 is TGTGCCAGCAGTTGGCTGATGTTTAATGAAAAACTGTTTTTT. Protein: CASSWLMFNEKLFF.

This chain joins TRBV18 and TRBJ1-5, with a weak D call TRBD1 (6 bases). Trimming pared 2 bases from V and 7 bases from J, leaving 12 bases between. The CDR3 is 14 residues long. From germline, CDR1 is KGHSH and CDR2 LQKENI. In DNA form, the CDR3 reads TGTGCCAGCTCACCAGGGGGCAGGGACCAGCCCCAGCATTTT. Its protein is CASSPGGRDQPQHF.

V is TRBV9 and J is TRBJ2-7; TRBD2 matches 13 bases. Germline V gene lookup returns CDR1 SGDLS and CDR2 YYNGEE. The CDR3 runs 18 residues. Trimming took 4 bases from V and 0 from J; bases not matched to a gene: 10. The DNA of the CDR3 is TGTGCCAGCAGCCTCGGACTAGCGGGGGCCCAAAGCTCCTACGAGCAGTACTTC. Amino acids: CASSLGLAGAQSSYEQYF.

CDR3 in amino acids: CASSPDYSRTDTQYF. CDR3 DNA sequence: TGTGCCAGCAGCCCGGACTACAGTCGCACAGATACGCAGTATTTT. This chain links TRBV7-2 with TRBJ2-3; tentative D call: TRBD2 (6 bases). Trimming removed 5 bases at V and 1 base at J, with 13 bases between. The length of the CDR3 is 15 residues. The germline V gene encodes CDR1 SGHTA and CDR2 FQGNSA.

This chain joins TRBV19 and TRBJ2-1; D not certain. Germline CDR1 reads LNHDA; CDR2 reads SQIVND (reference sequence). V lost 2 bases to trimming and J lost 6 bases, with 11 bases between them. This CDR3 comprises 14 residues. The CDR3 here is CASSIPNPLNEQFF. The DNA for the CDR3 is TGTGCCAGTAGTATACCTAACCCTCTCAATGAGCAGTTCTTC.

The gene calls are TRBV10-3 and TRBJ2-1, with D possibly being TRBD1 (5 bases). Trimming pared 0 bases from V and 3 bases from J, leaving 9 bases between. From germline, CDR1 is ENHRY and CDR2 SYGVKD. The CDR3 has 15 amino acids. CDR3 loop: CAISESLGDYNEQFF. The CDR3 bases are TGTGCCATCAGTGAGTCTTTAGGGGACTACAATGAGCAGTTCTTC.

V gene TRBV5-1 combines with J gene TRBJ1-2; D not resolved. The CDR3 spans 13 residues. V lost 1 base and J lost 8, with 12 bases in between. CDR1 and CDR2 (germline): SGHRS, YFSETQ. Here the CDR3 reads CASSLTGAEGYTF. In nucleotides, the CDR3 is TGCGCCAGCAGCTTGACCGGAGCAGAGGGCTACACCTTC.

The chain is built from TRBV9 and TRBJ1-2; D is ambiguous. The CDR3 is made up of 12 amino acids. With 4 bases removed from V and 6 bases from J, the gap between germline ends came to 10 bases. Germline CDR1 SGDLS, CDR2 YYNGEE. The CDR3 reads CASSSISDGYTF. The CDR3 nucleotides are TGTGCCAGCAGCTCCATCAGCGATGGCTACACCTTC.

This clone was seen only a few times. V and J are TRBV6-6 and TRBJ2-1; D perhaps matches TRBD2 (5 bases). Trimming stripped 6 bases from V and 7 bases from J, with 10 bases between. Germline V gene sequence: CDR1 MNHNY, CDR2 SVGAGI (reference sequence). The CDR3 is 12 amino acids. The CDR3 sequence: CASRSLGNEQFF. The CDR3 bases are TGTGCCAGCAGGTCACTAGGTAATGAGCAGTTCTTC.

This clone turned up a few times. The chain is built from TRBV7-2 and TRBJ1-1; no reliable D call. The CDR3 sequence is 11 residues long. The germline CDR1 and CDR2 sequences are SGHTA and FQGNSA. V was trimmed by 9 bases and J by 6 bases, leaving 11 bases between them. The CDR3 region is CARHIGPEAFF. In nucleotides, the CDR3 is TGTGCCAGACACATTGGGCCTGAAGCTTTCTTT.

The J gene is TRBJ2-7, the V gene TRBV11-2; 10 bases map to TRBD2. Trimming took 5 bases from V and 2 from J; bases not matched to a gene: 6. CDR3 length: 15 amino acids. Germline loops: CDR1 SGHAT, CDR2 FQNNGV. The CDR3 sequence: CASSEGLAVTYEQYF. The CDR3 nucleotides read TGTGCCAGCAGCGAAGGACTAGCGGTTACCTACGAGCAGTACTTC.

This clone has a single count. The J gene is TRBJ1-1, the V gene TRBV5-1; unclear D gene. The germline V and J ends were trimmed by 0 bases and 2 bases, with 8 bases remaining between them. Germline V gene sequence: CDR1 SGHRS, CDR2 YFSETQ. This CDR3 is 14 amino acids long. The CDR3 coding sequence is TGCGCCAGCAGCTTGGCATCGGGAAACACTGAAGCTTTCTTT. Translated: CASSLASGNTEAFF.

This chain links TRBV7-9 with TRBJ2-1, with 10 positions matching TRBD1. This CDR3 has 16 residues. The ends lost 6 bases at V and 3 bases at J; junction bases unmatched: 8. In germline, CDR1 is SEHNR, CDR2 FQNEAQ (reference sequence). CDR3 bases: TGTGCCAGCAGTCCTTCGGGACAGGGGATCTACAATGAGCAGTTCTTC. Its protein product is CASSPSGQGIYNEQFF.

This clone came up a few times. The V call is TRBV9, the J call TRBJ2-1, with a tentative D call TRBD2 (5 bases). Germline V CDR1 and CDR2: SGDLS, YYNGEE. V lost 0 bases and J 6 bases, leaving 7 bases between the germline ends. The CDR3 is 13 residues long. CDR3 residues: CASSVDRGNEQFF. CDR3 nucleotide sequence: TGTGCCAGCAGCGTAGACCGGGGCAATGAGCAGTTCTTC.

This chain connects TRBV30 to TRBJ2-7, with D possibly TRBD2 on 6 matching bases. There are 15 residues in the CDR3. From germline, CDR1 is GTSNPN and CDR2 SVGIG (reference sequence). The ends were cut back, 4 bases at V and 4 bases at J, with 20 bases in the middle. In nucleotides, the CDR3 is TGTGCCTGGAACCGTCGGACTACGATGACTTACGAGCAGTACTTC. This translates into CAWNRRTTMTYEQYF.

The chain has TRBV10-3 and TRBJ1-1; 7 nucleotides line up with TRBD1. The junction had 6 bases not matched to a gene; V was cut back by 8 bases and J by 0 bases. The germline V gene has CDR1 ENHRY and CDR2 SYGVKD. The length of the CDR3 is 14 residues. DNA of the CDR3: TGTGCCATCGGGGACAGCCACATGAACACTGAAGCTTTCTTT. Its protein product is CAIGDSHMNTEAFF.

Sample share makes this clone medium-sized. This chain uses TRBV7-9 with TRBJ2-2; 9 bases are a match to TRBD2. The CDR3 consists of 19 residues. Trimming at V came to 1 base and at J to 0 bases, leaving 9 bases not matched to a gene. CDR1 SEHNR and CDR2 FQNEAQ come from the germline V gene (reference sequence). The CDR3 bases are TGTGCCAGCAGCTTAGGAATTGCGGGGGGGCCCGCGAACACCGGGGAGCTGTTTTTT. Translating it yields CASSLGIAGGPANTGELFF.

This chain connects TRBV19 to TRBJ2-7; possible D gene TRBD1, 5 bases. Germline V gene sequence: CDR1 LNHDA, CDR2 SQIVND (reference sequence). The CDR3 runs 15 residues. Trimming stripped 3 bases from V and 1 base from J, with 13 bases between. In DNA form, the CDR3 reads TGTGCCAGTAGTATTAGGGGAAGTACGTCCTACGAGCAGTACTTC. Protein: CASSIRGSTSYEQYF.

The chain joins TRBV7-9 to TRBJ2-1, with D perhaps matching TRBD1 (5 bases). The CDR3 spans 15 residues. CDR1 SEHNR and CDR2 FQNEAQ come from the germline V gene (reference sequence). V lost 5 bases, J lost 0 bases, and 11 bases lay in between. As DNA, the CDR3 is TGTGCCAGCAGCGAAAGGGGAAGCTCCTACAATGAGCAGTTCTTC. Translation gives CASSERGSSYNEQFF.

In DNA form, the CDR3 reads TGTGCCAGCTTCCGACTAGCGGGGGGGCAAGAGACCCAGTACTTC. Encoded protein: CASFRLAGGQETQYF. The chain is built from TRBV6-1 and TRBJ2-5; TRBD2 agrees at 14 bases. CDR3 length equals 15 residues. Trimming cost V 8 bases and J 2 bases; bases outside gene matches: 4. Germline V gene sequence: CDR1 MNHNS, CDR2 SASEGT.

The gene calls are TRBV27 and TRBJ2-7; 11 nucleotides line up with TRBD1. The CDR3 has 16 amino acids. V was pared by 5 bases and J by 1 base, with 7 bases of the junction left unmatched. Germline V gene data show CDR1 as MNHEY and CDR2 as SMNVEV (reference sequence). In DNA, the CDR3 is TGTGCCAGCAGTCTCCGAGGGACAGGGGGATCCTACGAGCAGTACTTC. Its translation is CASSLRGTGGSYEQYF.

This chain joins TRBV7-2 and TRBJ2-6; a possible D gene is TRBD1 (6 bases). CDR3 size: 15 residues. The V and J ends lost 5 bases and 1 base respectively, with 9 bases between them. Germline V lookup: CDR1 SGHTA, CDR2 FQGNSA. CDR3 bases: TGTGCCAGCAGCATGACAGGTTCTGGGGCCAACGTCCTGACTTTC. Its protein is CASSMTGSGANVLTF.

The J gene is TRBJ1-2, the V gene TRBV7-9, with D possibly TRBD1 on 5 matching bases. Germline V lookup: CDR1 SEHNR, CDR2 FQNEAQ (reference sequence). The CDR3 spans 17 residues. Trimming pared 3 bases from V and 1 base from J, leaving 18 bases between. In DNA form, the CDR3 reads TGTGCCAGCAGCTTGGGCTCAGGACATAAGATTAACTATGGCTACACCTTC. Translating it yields CASSLGSGHKINYGYTF.

This clone was detected only once. The chain is built from TRBV2 and TRBJ1-5; 9 bases map to TRBD1. From germline, CDR1 is SNHLY and CDR2 FYNNEI. The V segment lost 5 bases and the J segment 3 bases; nucleotides outside the gene matches: 8. The CDR3 has 16 residues. The CDR3, as DNA: TGTGCCAGCAGTTGGGACAGGGTTATGACCAATCAGCCCCAGCATTTT. It is translated as CASSWDRVMTNQPQHF.

The chain combines TRBV5-1 with TRBJ1-1, with no clear D. Germline assignment: CDR1 SGHRS and CDR2 YFSETQ. V was pared by 0 bases and J by 6 bases, with 15 bases between. This CDR3 has 15 residues. CDR3 protein: CASSLDGRSLAEAFF. DNA for the CDR3: TGCGCCAGCAGCTTGGACGGCAGGTCGTTAGCTGAAGCTTTCTTT.

Only a few counts were recorded for this clone. The CDR3 DNA reads TGTGCCAGCAGCTTGGCTGTCAAACTCTCTGGAAACACCATATATTTT. As protein: CASSLAVKLSGNTIYF. J is TRBJ1-3 and V is TRBV5-8; no clear D gene. Germline CDR1 is SGHTS and CDR2 is YDEGEE. With 0 bases removed from V and 0 bases from J, the gap between germline ends came to 10 bases. This CDR3 spans 16 amino acids.